Shown below are 30 T cell receptor beta chains from a single sample sequenced in a study of blood T cell repertoires in COVID-19. Only in-frame clones appear in the TCRdb table, and some are missing; sequencing was by immunoSEQ multiplex PCR. This table holds approximately 260,000 clones, around 87% found once. The sample was peripheral blood. These receptors were collected from a woman aged 55-70 years with COVID-19, enrolled during active disease.

The gene calls are TRBV9 and TRBJ2-3, with 11 bases lining up with TRBD2. Germline loops: CDR1 SGDLS, CDR2 YYNGEE. The CDR3 spans 18 residues. J lost 2 bases, V lost 2 bases, and 10 bases had no gene match. CDR3: CASSVGTGTSGFTDTQYF. CDR3 nucleotides: TGTGCCAGCAGCGTTGGAACCGGGACTAGCGGCTTCACAGATACGCAGTATTTT.

V usage is TRBV4-3 and J usage is TRBJ2-7; no clear D. CDR1 LGHNA and CDR2 YSLEER come from the germline V gene. V lost 5 bases, J lost 3 bases, and 11 bases lay in between. This CDR3 has 13 amino acids. The CDR3 protein is CASSSRVGYEQYF. As DNA, the CDR3 is TGCGCCAGCAGCTCCCGGGTGGGCTACGAGCAGTACTTC.

The chain is built from TRBV27 and TRBJ1-6; 11 nucleotides match TRBD1. Looked up from germline, CDR1 is MNHEY and CDR2 is SMNVEV (reference sequence). CDR3 length: 16 residues. The V gene end was trimmed by 5 bases and the J gene end by 10 bases; junction bases not matched to a gene: 10. CDR3 in DNA: TGTGCCAGCAGTCCGGGGACAGGGGGTCGGTACTCACCCCTCCACTTT. This codes for CASSPGTGGRYSPLHF.

The V call is TRBV19, the J call TRBJ1-1; D not certain. This CDR3 has 13 residues. Per the germline V gene, CDR1 is LNHDA and CDR2 is SQIVND (reference sequence). V lost 5 bases to trimming and J lost 0 bases, with 7 bases between them. This CDR3 reads CASSAQVNTEAFF. In nucleotides, the CDR3 is TGTGCCAGTAGTGCGCAAGTGAACACTGAAGCTTTCTTT. The complete variable domain, with remaining parts taken from reference TRBV19 and TRBJ1-1, reads DGGITQSPKYLFRKEGQNVTLSCEQNLNHDAMYWYRQDPGQGLRLIYYSQIVNDFQKGDIAEGYSVSREKKESFPLTVTSAQKNPTAFYLCASSAQVNTEAFFGQGTRLTVV.

V is TRBV5-4 and J is TRBJ1-5; D remains ambiguous. CDR3 size: 14 residues. V was cut by 0 bases and J by 6 bases, with 10 bases left in between. CDR1 and CDR2 (germline): SGHNT, YYREEE (reference sequence). In DNA, the CDR3 is TGTGCCAGCAGCTTGGCCAAATCGGGTCAGCCCCAGCATTTT. Protein product: CASSLAKSGQPQHF. Filled out from reference TRBV5-4 and TRBJ1-5, the complete variable domain reads ETGVTQSPTHLIKTRGQQVTLRCSSQSGHNTVSWYQQALGQGPQFIFQYYREEENGRGNFPPRFSGLQFPNYSSELNVNALELDDSALYLCASSLAKSGQPQHFGDGTRLSIL.

This clone came up once. This chain uses TRBV5-1 with TRBJ2-3; D possibly corresponds to TRBD1 (5 bases). The CDR3 is made up of 18 amino acids. The germline V and J ends were trimmed by 0 bases and 0 bases, with 17 bases remaining between them. CDR1 is SGHRS, CDR2 YFSETQ, per germline. The CDR3 DNA is TGCGCCAGCAGCTTGGATTTGCAGGGTAGCTTGAGCACAGATACGCAGTATTTT. Protein product: CASSLDLQGSLSTDTQYF.

This chain uses TRBV5-6 with TRBJ1-5, with D uncertain. Per germline, CDR1 SGHDT and CDR2 YYEEEE. CDR3 length: 15 amino acids. V was pared by 0 bases and J by 0 bases, with 7 bases between. In DNA form, the CDR3 reads TGTGCCAGCAGCTTGGGCTCCGGTAGCAATCAGCCCCAGCATTTT. Translated: CASSLGSGSNQPQHF.

The chain has TRBV28 and TRBJ1-2; D possibly corresponds to TRBD1 (5 bases). Germline V CDR1 and CDR2: MDHEN, SYDVKM. Trimming removed 5 bases from V and 4 bases from J, with 20 bases in between. This CDR3 comprises 16 residues. CDR3 region: CASSIPRGGSGYGYTF. For the CDR3, the DNA is TGTGCCAGCAGTATCCCACGTGGGGGGTCAGGCTATGGCTACACCTTC.

In DNA form, the CDR3 reads TGTGCCAGCAAGCGCCCCCAGACTGCTGAAAAACTGTTTTTT. As protein: CASKRPQTAEKLFF. The chain has TRBV19 and TRBJ1-4; D not resolved. There are 14 residues in the CDR3. V lost 9 bases and J 7 bases, leaving 18 bases between the germline ends. Germline CDR1 reads LNHDA; CDR2 reads SQIVND (reference sequence).

This chain links TRBV15 with TRBJ1-5; tentative D call: TRBD1 (6 bases). Germline V CDR1 and CDR2: LNHNV, YYDKDF (reference sequence). V was cut by 1 base and J by 7 bases, with 14 bases left in between. The CDR3 length is 15 residues. The CDR3 DNA is TGTGCCACCAGCAGAGGAGGGGGGGGTAAGCAGCCCCAGCATTTT. The encoded protein is CATSRGGGGKQPQHF.

Only one count was recorded for this clone. At one boundary the junction diverges from the germline segment, which might be a read error. The chain carries TRBV6-1 and TRBJ1-2, with 7 positions matching TRBD1. Germline lookup yields CDR1 MNHNS and CDR2 SASEGT. The CDR3 covers 15 residues. The CDR3 loop is CASSEATGTDYGHTF. The CDR3 DNA follows: TGTGCCAGCAGTGAAGCGACAGGGACGGACTATGGCCACACCTTC.

In regard to this clone: Additional DNA sequences in this sample encode the identical CDR3. The chain employs TRBV18 and TRBJ2-5; possible D gene TRBD1, 6 bases. Germline values: CDR1 KGHSH, CDR2 LQKENI. Trimming removed 3 bases at V and 2 bases at J, with 7 bases between. This CDR3 spans 13 amino acids. The CDR3 region is CASSPGQQETQYF. The DNA of the CDR3 is TGTGCCAGCTCACCCGGACAGCAAGAGACCCAGTACTTC. Based on the CDR3 plus reference TRBV18 and TRBJ2-5, the full variable domain is NAGVMQNPRHLVRRRGQEARLRCSPMKGHSHVYWYRQLPEEGLKFMVYLQKENIIDESGMPKERFSAEFPKEGPSILRIQQVVRGDSAAYFCASSPGQQETQYFGPGTRLLVL.

The rearrangement joins TRBV12-3 or TRBV12-4 to TRBJ2-2; D is undetermined. V gave up 2 bases and J gave up 8 bases, with 6 bases separating them. The CDR3 has 12 residues. The CDR3 sequence: CASSLSPGELFF. CDR3 sequence (DNA): TGTGCCAGCAGTTTATCTCCGGGGGAGCTGTTTTTT.

The sample holds one count of this clone. The chain recombines TRBV29-1 with TRBJ1-2; a weak D match, TRBD1 (6 bases). V was cut by 7 bases and J by 3 bases, with 15 bases left in between. This CDR3 spans 13 amino acids. Germline values: CDR1 SQVTM, CDR2 ANQGSEA. CDR3 protein: CSGSQGGDYGYTF. In DNA form, the CDR3 reads TGCAGCGGGTCACAGGGAGGGGACTATGGCTACACCTTC.

This clone was observed a single time. The V gene is TRBV4-3, the J gene TRBJ1-2; D might be TRBD1 (6 bases). This CDR3 comprises 18 residues. With 4 bases removed from V and 2 bases from J, the gap between germline ends came to 23 bases. Per the germline V gene, CDR1 is LGHNA and CDR2 is YSLEER. CDR3: CASSPQALAGVRNYGYTF. The CDR3 DNA reads as TGCGCCAGCAGCCCCCAGGCCCTAGCAGGGGTTAGGAACTATGGCTACACCTTC.

The rearrangement uses TRBV4-1 and TRBJ1-1; D remains ambiguous. V was trimmed by 4 bases and J by 1 base, leaving 13 bases between them. CDR1 MGHRA and CDR2 YSYEKL come from the germline V gene. The CDR3 extends over 15 amino acids. The CDR3 protein is CASSRPLRGNTEAFF. CDR3 nucleotide sequence: TGCGCCAGCAGCCGGCCCCTGAGAGGGAACACTGAAGCTTTCTTT.

The chain recombines TRBV9 with TRBJ1-3; no firm D call. CDR1 SGDLS and CDR2 YYNGEE come from the germline V gene. The CDR3 totals 16 residues. V was shortened by 0 bases and J by 0 bases, with 10 bases between the two germline ends. The CDR3 DNA follows: TGTGCCAGCAGCGTAGCGGCGGGAAACTCTGGAAACACCATATATTTT. Translating it yields CASSVAAGNSGNTIYF.

This rearrangement joins TRBV3-1 (or the pseudogene TRBV3-2) to TRBJ1-2; 9 nucleotides match TRBD1. Germline V CDR1 and CDR2: LGHDT, YNNKEL (reference sequence). Trimming removed 1 base from V and 4 bases from J; junction bases left unmatched: 4. The length of the CDR3 is 15 residues. CDR3 nucleotide sequence: TGTGCCAGCAGCCAAGCCGGGACAGGGTGCTATGGCTACACCTTC. This codes for CASSQAGTGCYGYTF.

This chain uses TRBV7-2 with TRBJ1-3, with no clear D. Germline V gene lookup returns CDR1 SGHTA and CDR2 FQGNSA. The CDR3 length is 13 residues. The V end was cut by 5 bases, the J end by 8 bases, with 13 bases between. The CDR3 is CASSLFGGDTIYF. The CDR3 coding sequence is TGTGCCAGCAGCCTCTTTGGAGGTGACACCATATATTTT.

V and J are TRBV29-1 and TRBJ2-5, with D unclear. Trimming left V 2 bases short and J 5 bases short, with 6 bases between. Per germline, CDR1 SQVTM and CDR2 ANQGSEA. The CDR3 consists of 11 residues. CDR3 coding DNA: TGCAGCGTTGAAATCCGGGAGACCCAGTACTTC. This sequence encodes CSVEIRETQYF.

The rearrangement links TRBV5-4 to TRBJ2-1; perhaps TRBD1 as D (6 bases). Germline lookup yields CDR1 SGHNT and CDR2 YYREEE (reference sequence). This CDR3 has 15 residues. V was trimmed by 2 bases and J by 7 bases, leaving 16 bases between them. The CDR3 sequence: CASSLQGSVGNEQFF. Written as DNA, the CDR3 is TGTGCCAGCAGCTTACAGGGTTCGGTAGGGAATGAGCAGTTCTTC.

V is TRBV7-9 and J is TRBJ1-5; 8 bases are a match to TRBD1. This CDR3 is built from 19 residues. Germline V gives CDR1 SEHNR, CDR2 FQNEAQ (reference sequence). Germline trimming cut 1 base from V and 6 bases from J; bases unmatched to any gene: 17. CDR3 sequence (DNA): TGTGCCAGCAGCTTAGGACGGACAGGGTTGTTCCCCCAAGTTCAGCCCCAGCATTTT. Amino acid sequence: CASSLGRTGLFPQVQPQHF. Looking up the rest from reference TRBV7-9 and TRBJ1-5 gives the full variable domain: DTGVSQNPRHKITKRGQNVTFRCDPISEHNRLYWYRQTLGQGPEFLTYFQNEAQLEKSRLLSDRFSAERPKGSFSTLEIQRTEQGDSAMYLCASSLGRTGLFPQVQPQHFGDGTRLSIL.

This clone was seen more than once but under ten times. The V gene is TRBV12-5, the J gene TRBJ2-6; TRBD2 is a possible D gene (5 bases). CDR1 is LGHNT and CDR2 is FRNRAP in the germline V gene. The CDR3 runs 18 residues. The V end was cut by 3 bases, the J end by 0 bases, with 15 bases between. The CDR3 region is CASGFFGAGRSGANVLTF. CDR3 nucleotides: TGTGCTAGTGGTTTTTTTGGTGCGGGCCGCTCTGGGGCCAACGTCCTGACTTTC.

The CDR3 spells CASSFSGTGGEGYTF. In nucleotides, the CDR3 is TGCGCCAGCAGCTTTTCCGGGACAGGGGGCGAGGGCTACACCTTC. This chain joins TRBV5-1 and TRBJ1-2, with TRBD1 matching 12 bases. V was pared by 2 bases and J by 8 bases, with 7 bases of the junction left unmatched. The CDR3 spans 15 residues. CDR1 is SGHRS and CDR2 is YFSETQ in the germline V gene.

The chain is built from TRBV18 and TRBJ1-1; 7 positions agree with TRBD1. The V gene's germline CDR1 is KGHSH and CDR2 LQKENI. CDR3 length equals 13 residues. Trimming cost V 2 bases and J 6 bases; bases outside gene matches: 3. This CDR3 is CASSPTGQSEAFF. In DNA, the CDR3 is TGTGCCAGCTCACCAACGGGACAGTCTGAAGCTTTCTTT.

This chain uses TRBV5-1 with TRBJ1-5; 9 bases line up with TRBD1. V dropped 4 bases and J dropped 0; count of bases not matched to a gene: 2. CDR1 SGHRS and CDR2 YFSETQ come from the germline V gene. The CDR3 has 15 residues. This CDR3 is CASSVTGGSNQPQHF. CDR3 bases: TGCGCCAGCAGCGTGACAGGGGGTAGCAATCAGCCCCAGCATTTT.

V is TRBV7-9 and J is TRBJ1-2; D may be TRBD1 (6 bases). Trimming removed 5 bases from V and 2 bases from J, with 15 bases in between. This CDR3 comprises 15 residues. The germline V gene has CDR1 SEHNR and CDR2 FQNEAQ (reference sequence). The CDR3 coding sequence is TGTGCCAGCAGCCTTAACAGGGAAGTCAACTATGGCTACACCTTC. Residues: CASSLNREVNYGYTF.

This chain joins TRBV13 and TRBJ2-3, with TRBD2 identical over 11 bases. Germline V gene lookup returns CDR1 PRHDT and CDR2 FYEKMQ (reference sequence). V lost 4 bases to trimming and J lost 4 bases; unmatched junction nucleotides: 7. The CDR3 spans 16 residues. The CDR3 sequence is CASSSIAGGLSDTQYF. The DNA of the CDR3 is TGTGCCAGCAGCTCAATAGCGGGGGGGCTGTCAGATACGCAGTATTTT.

The chain uses TRBV2 and TRBJ1-1; D may be TRBD1 (6 bases). Germline V gene data show CDR1 as SNHLY and CDR2 as FYNNEI. V was clipped by 6 bases and J by 1 base, with 9 bases between them. The CDR3 runs 13 residues. CDR3 amino acids: CASRMTGNTEAFF. The CDR3 DNA sequence: TGTGCCAGCAGGATGACAGGGAACACTGAAGCTTTCTTT.

This clone was recorded once. The V call is TRBV19, the J call TRBJ2-5, with 7 bases fitting TRBD1. J lost 6 bases, V lost 5 bases, and 9 bases had no gene match. Germline V gene lookup returns CDR1 LNHDA and CDR2 SQIVND (reference sequence). The CDR3 is 14 residues long. The CDR3 DNA sequence: TGTGCCAGTAGTCCTCGACAGGGAAGGCAGACCCAGTACTTC. This codes for CASSPRQGRQTQYF.